This TCR beta chain was captured by sequencing in a study of T cells in Graves' hyperthyroidism and ophthalmopathy. Amplification of TCR beta CDR3 regions was performed using RNA transcripts as template. The HTBI primer set drove a first-round RT-PCR of the TCR CDR3. Each CDR3 protein gets one entry after TCRdb re-called the multiplex PCR reads with MiXCR. The sample carries about 360,000 distinct CDR3 sequences, approximately 13% recorded once. This clonotype was counted at least ten times. Its target is not known. CDR3 length equals 12 residues. Trimming shortened V by 5 bases and J by 5 bases, and 7 bases separated the two germline ends. Germline V gene data show CDR1 as SGHAT and CDR2 as FQNNGV. Reasons for excluding patients were uncontrolled infection, other autoimmune disease, pregnancy or lactation. PBMCs stemmed from approximately 10 ml fresh peripheral blood. Study observations and caveats: Onset of ophthalmopathy came a median about 6.5 months after the model predicted it. Stable hyperthyroidism was told apart from ophthalmopathy by a model built on 13 V-J features.

The rearrangement joins TRBV11-2 to TRBJ2-1; no definite D call. The sequencing sample was made of blood. The sequence came from a young woman with Graves' hyperthyroidism. The CDR3, as DNA: TGTGCCAGCAGCATCCTTGACAATGAGCAGTTCTTC. This translates into CASSILDNEQFF.